Below are 10 T cell receptor beta chains sequenced from a single sample in a study of T cell responses to AZD1222 COVID-19 vaccine. TCRdb's table, derived via immunoSEQ multiplex PCR, lists solely in-frame clones and lacks some. This table holds 95,000 to 150,000 clones, roughly 90% found once. This specimen consisted of peripheral blood, obtained on day 0 of AZD1222 vaccination. All receptors come from an adult in good health.

There are a few counts of this clone. Written as DNA, the CDR3 is TGTGCCAGCAGACTCTTGGACAACAACTATGGCTACACCTTC. Translated, it gives CASRLLDNNYGYTF. V gene TRBV2 combines with J gene TRBJ1-2; TRBD1 is a possible D gene (5 bases). Germline assignment: CDR1 SNHLY and CDR2 FYNNEI. Deletions cut 6 bases from V and 2 bases from J, with 13 bases between. This CDR3 has 14 residues.

The chain combines TRBV6-5 with TRBJ2-1; the D is unclear. The V end lost 2 bases, the J end lost 0 bases, and 11 bases lay between the germline ends. The germline gives CDR1 MNHEY, CDR2 SVGAGI. This CDR3 spans 16 amino acids. DNA for the CDR3: TGTGCCAGCAGTTACGAAGGGATCAGCTCCTACAATGAGCAGTTCTTC. Protein: CASSYEGISSYNEQFF.

V is TRBV15 and J is TRBJ1-2, with 9 bases lining up with TRBD1. Germline CDR1 reads LNHNV; CDR2 reads YYDKDF (reference sequence). CDR3 size: 15 residues. V shed 0 bases and J 6 bases; nucleotides not matched to a gene: 5. As DNA, the CDR3 is TGTGCCACCAGCAGAGACTACAGGGGGCGGGATGGCTACACCTTC. Translating it yields CATSRDYRGRDGYTF.

This clone was counted a few times. The chain couples TRBV27 to TRBJ2-7; tentatively, D is TRBD1 (6 bases). The CDR3 spans 17 residues. CDR1 and CDR2 (germline): MNHEY, SMNVEV (reference sequence). The V gene lost 3 bases and the J gene lost 2 bases, with 20 bases spanning the gap. The CDR3 DNA follows: TGTGCCAGCAGTTTTCATCCTCTTAGGTCAGGGGCCTACGAGCAGTACTTC. Its translation: CASSFHPLRSGAYEQYF.

The table lists this clone with a few counts. This sequence joins TRBV11-3 and TRBJ2-7; D is ambiguous. V was trimmed by 3 bases and J by 2 bases, leaving 11 bases between them. Germline lookup yields CDR1 SGHNT and CDR2 YENEEA. CDR3 size: 14 residues. CDR3 sequence: CASSLTTYTYEQYF. CDR3 in DNA: TGTGCCAGCAGCTTGACAACGTATACCTACGAGCAGTACTTC.

This clone was seen only a few times. This chain links TRBV10-3 with TRBJ2-7; TRBD2 agrees at 7 bases. From germline, CDR1 is ENHRY and CDR2 SYGVKD. This CDR3 comprises 13 residues. Trimming removed 6 bases from V and 0 bases from J; junction bases left unmatched: 2. The CDR3 coding sequence is TGTGCCATCAGCCCTAGCGGCTCCTACGAGCAGTACTTC. Translated: CAISPSGSYEQYF.

V is TRBV7-9 and J is TRBJ2-7, with 8 bases matching TRBD2. V shed 8 bases, J shed 3 bases, and the junction held 12 bases outside the gene matches. The CDR3 runs 15 residues. Germline V gene lookup returns CDR1 SEHNR and CDR2 FQNEAQ (reference sequence). Here the CDR3 reads CASGKPSGRGYEQYF. The CDR3 DNA is TGTGCCAGCGGGAAGCCCAGCGGGAGAGGCTACGAGCAGTACTTC.

V usage is TRBV19 and J usage is TRBJ1-3, with no clear D. The V end lost 7 bases, the J end lost 4 bases, and 11 bases lay between the germline ends. The CDR3 sequence is 13 residues long. In germline, CDR1 is LNHDA, CDR2 SQIVND (reference sequence). The CDR3 nucleotides are TGTGCCAGTACCCAGGCGGAGGGAAACACCATATATTTT. As protein: CASTQAEGNTIYF. Combining the CDR3 with reference TRBV19 and TRBJ1-3 gives the whole variable domain DGGITQSPKYLFRKEGQNVTLSCEQNLNHDAMYWYRQDPGQGLRLIYYSQIVNDFQKGDIAEGYSVSREKKESFPLTVTSAQKNPTAFYLCASTQAEGNTIYFGEGSWLTVV.

CDR3: CASRGAGQGYGNTIYF. CDR3 DNA sequence: TGTGCCAGCAGGGGGGCAGGACAGGGTTATGGAAACACCATATATTTT. The genes are TRBV6-6 and TRBJ1-3, with TRBD1 matching 8 bases. Germline V gives CDR1 MNHNY, CDR2 SVGAGI (reference sequence). V was pared by 6 bases and J by 3 bases, with 10 bases of the junction left unmatched. The CDR3 extends over 16 amino acids.

The rearrangement links TRBV5-4 to TRBJ1-2, with 7 bases that match TRBD1. The V gene end was trimmed by 4 bases and the J gene end by 0 bases; junction bases not matched to a gene: 15. Germline V gene sequence: CDR1 SGHNT, CDR2 YYREEE (reference sequence). This CDR3 comprises 18 residues. CDR3 bases: TGTGCCAGCAGCCCTCCGCCAGGGGGACCCAGGTCTAACTATGGCTACACCTTC. Its translation is CASSPPPGGPRSNYGYTF.